This T cell receptor (beta chain) was documented in a study of T cells in Graves' hyperthyroidism and ophthalmopathy (dated by TCRdb to about 2019). Background for the entire study: Peripheral blood was sampled at the time of initial diagnosis, prior to any treatment. According to the paper, TCR Vbeta CDR3 sequencing was carried out on over 130 peripheral blood samples, which came from 40 to 45 ophthalmopathy, around 75 hyperthyroidism and 17 progressor patients. Once sampling was done, hyperthyroidism patients were given methimazole at a starting dose of 30 mg daily, whereas ophthalmopathy patients were given high-dose intravenous methylprednisolone. The 100 or so discovery patients were divided at random into training and test sets in a 7:3 ratio. To identify TCR V-J signatures that set the groups apart, the researchers used a discovery cohort of 100 patients, made up of roughly 40 with Graves' ophthalmopathy and about 60 with stable Graves' hyperthyroidism. Prospective prediction of ophthalmopathy was tested in an independent validation cohort of 18 to 20 hyperthyroidism patients and 17 patients who later progressed to ophthalmopathy. The study also compared thyroid tissue and blood T-cell repertoires from over 5 Graves' hyperthyroidism patients.

The paper's findings and limits, for the study overall: Blood samples also contained most of the expanded thyroid clonotypes (frequency above 0.001), which suggests that blood repertoires may reflect thyroid immune responses. No statistical method was used to fix the sample size in advance, and group allocation was not hidden from the investigators. In validation, the model predicted progression to ophthalmopathy a median of approximately 6.6 months before onset, with about 64% sensitivity and roughly 77% specificity. A 13 V-J signature model separated ophthalmopathy from stable hyperthyroidism, with just over 85% sensitivity and roughly 82% specificity in cross-validation and 80%/75% in testing.

This clonotype was counted ten times or more. The clone's antigen remains unknown. Base quality data are lacking; no much larger clone is found one base away. Stable Graves' hyperthyroidism was defined as the absence of progression to ophthalmopathy over 18 months of follow-up. Hyperthyroidism patients were aged 18 to 65 years and newly diagnosed, with disease duration of less than 2 months. The study excluded patients with uncontrolled infections, other autoimmune diseases, pregnancy or lactation. Diagnoses relied on clinical symptoms, serum thyroxine and TRAb, thyroid ultrasound and orbital computed tomography. Ficoll-Paque density gradient centrifugation was used to isolate PBMCs from 9.5 to 10 ml of fresh peripheral blood. Total RNA was extracted with Trizol reagent, and quality was checked on an Agilent 2100 Bioanalyzer. The TCR beta CDR3 regions were amplified from the RNA transcripts. For the first round of RT-PCR on the TCR CDR3, the HTBI primer set was used together with the Qiagen OneStep RT-PCR kit. A second multiplex PCR round built the libraries, followed by size selection and purification. Sequencing of the libraries was done on an Illumina HiSeq2000 using paired-end 100 bp reads. On the study's bioinformatics: SOAPnuke was used to process the raw data, throwing out any read that contained adapters or uncalled bases, had a mean Phred below 15, or lacked an exact constant-primer or identifier match. COPE v1.2.5 was used to merge high-quality paired reads, and clonotypes were defined as unique nucleotide sequences. MiTCR v1.1 was used to align the clonotypes against IMGT TRBV, TRBD and TRBJ reference segments. Analysis was restricted to V-J combinations with a frequency above 0.0001, which covered roughly 99% of repertoires. A TCS score was defined as the ratio of F50 (clonal expansion) to E x V (chaos), with BLOSUM62-based TCRdist applied between CDR3 peptides within each V-J. Welch's t-statistics and random forest reduced roughly 500 V-J features to 10 to 15, which were used in a naive Bayes classifier (R e1071). TCRdb trimmed the raw reads at Q25, called clones with MiXCR and kept productive beta chains. Rows with one shared CDR3 protein collapse into an entry with the most common genes and DNA. These V and J calls rely on TCRdb rather than the paper's analysis. This sample has roughly 700,000 distinct CDR3 sequences in its table, and 14% of those were observed once. Together, the top ten hold around 9.6% of the sample.

Germline trimming: 6 bases from V, 4 bases from J; junction bases outside gene matches: 7. There are 15 amino acids in the CDR3, from cysteine to phenylalanine inclusive. The kept DNA is CDR3 alone, 45 bases in frame from the first base. From a lookup of the germline V gene, CDR1 and CDR2 are SGHAT and FQNNGV. The chain is encoded by TRBV11-2 joined to TRBJ2-1, with 9 bases aligning to TRBD1. The specimen sequenced was blood. The sequence came from a woman aged 18-29 years with Graves' hyperthyroidism. The CDR3 reads as follows: CASRRDRVVYNEQFF. The nucleotide sequence is given as TGTGCCAGCAGACGGGACAGGGTCGTTTACAATGAGCAGTTCTTC.